Included here is one T cell receptor (beta chain) sequence, with context. This specimen comes from a study of OX40 agonist ivuxolimab in advanced cancers. Across the whole study: Previous treatment with anti-PD-1, anti-PD-L1 or anti-CTLA-4 therapy was allowed; about 44% had received some. Partial responses occurred in three patients (one hepatocellular carcinoma, two cutaneous melanoma).

CDR1 and CDR2 from the germline V gene are SGHTA and FQGNSA. The CDR3 covers 13 residues. J was trimmed by 10 bases and V by 1 base; bases with no gene match: 3. The repertoire was sequenced with immunoSEQ multiplex PCR; TCRdb's copy has only in-frame clones and lacks some. The sample has some 90,000 clones; approximately 89% are singletons. This receptor was taken from an adult with an advanced solid tumor such as melanoma, head and neck, liver or kidney cancer. The chain is built from TRBV7-2 and TRBJ2-1; TRBD2 agrees at 8 bases. The specimen comprised CD4+ or CD8+ T cells sorted from blood, sampled in a trial of the OX40 agonist ivuxolimab. This CDR3 is CASSLVLAGEQFF. The CDR3 region has the DNA TGTGCCAGCAGCTTAGTTTTAGCGGGAGAGCAGTTCTTC.